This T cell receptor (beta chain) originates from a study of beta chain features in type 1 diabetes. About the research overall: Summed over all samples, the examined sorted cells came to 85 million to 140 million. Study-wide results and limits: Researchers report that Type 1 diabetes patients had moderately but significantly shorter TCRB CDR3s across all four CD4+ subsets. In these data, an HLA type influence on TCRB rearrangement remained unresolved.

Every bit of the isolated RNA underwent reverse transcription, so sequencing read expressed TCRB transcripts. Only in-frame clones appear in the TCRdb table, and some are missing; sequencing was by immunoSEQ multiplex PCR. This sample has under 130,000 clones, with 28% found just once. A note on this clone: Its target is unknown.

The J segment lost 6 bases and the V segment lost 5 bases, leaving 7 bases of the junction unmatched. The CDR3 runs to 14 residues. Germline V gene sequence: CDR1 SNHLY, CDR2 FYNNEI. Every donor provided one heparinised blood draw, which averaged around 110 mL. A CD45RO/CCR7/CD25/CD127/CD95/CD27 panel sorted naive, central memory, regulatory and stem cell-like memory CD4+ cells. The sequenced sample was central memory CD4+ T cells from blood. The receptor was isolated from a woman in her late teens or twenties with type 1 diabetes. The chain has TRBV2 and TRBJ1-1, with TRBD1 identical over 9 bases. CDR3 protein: CASSRMTGGPEAFF. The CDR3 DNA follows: TGTGCCAGCAGTCGAATGACAGGGGGTCCTGAAGCTTTCTTT.